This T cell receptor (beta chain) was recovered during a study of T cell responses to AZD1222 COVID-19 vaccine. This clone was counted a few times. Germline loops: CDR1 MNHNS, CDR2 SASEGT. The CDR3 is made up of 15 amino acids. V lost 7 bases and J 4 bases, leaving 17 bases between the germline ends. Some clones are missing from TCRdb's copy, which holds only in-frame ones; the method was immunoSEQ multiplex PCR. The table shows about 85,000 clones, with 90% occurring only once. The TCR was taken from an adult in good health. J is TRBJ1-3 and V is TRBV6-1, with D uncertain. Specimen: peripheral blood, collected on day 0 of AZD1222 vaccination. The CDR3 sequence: CASTPTAGAGNTIYF. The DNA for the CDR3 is TGTGCCAGCACGCCCACCGCGGGCGCCGGAAACACCATATATTTT.